This is a list of T cell receptor beta chains from one sample in a study of T-cell reconstitution after alpha-beta-depleted transplantation in children. TCRdb re-called the PCR reads through MiXCR, storing one row per CDR3 protein. The sample records 500,000 to 750,000 distinct CDR3 sequences, 10% to 15% being singletons. The sequencing used PBMCs, mostly from graft donor cells, collected 360 days after TCRalphabeta/CD19-depleted stem cell transplant. The receptors come from a male patient aged 5 to 17 who had a stem cell transplant for acute myeloid leukemia, so the T cells may come from the graft donor. The CDR3 runs from the conserved cysteine through the conserved F or W. The D gene is left open where the match is weak. Expanded clones get a size class; other rows say once, few or many, or leave the size out.

>TRBJ2-7|.|.|TRBV30
CAWTGTGDGEQYF
TGTGCCTGGACCGGGACGGGGGATGGGGAGCAGTACTTC
>TRBJ2-7|.|.|TRBV2
CASGNLNEQYF
TGTGCCAGCGGCAACCTGAACGAGCAGTACTTC
>TRBJ2-1|few|TRBD2|TRBV20-1
CSARAGGVPYNEQFF
TGCAGTGCTAGAGCCGGGGGGGTGCCCTACAATGAGCAGTTCTTC
>TRBJ2-3|few|.|TRBV28
CASSLGPSLPDTQYF
TGTGCCAGCAGTTTGGGTCCTAGTCTCCCAGATACGCAGTATTTT
>TRBJ2-1|few|.|TRBV12-3/TRBV12-4
CASSLLGTPPLNEQFF
TGTGCCAGCAGCTTACTTGGGACGCCGCCCCTCAATGAGCAGTTCTTC
>TRBJ2-2|.|.|TRBV10-3
CAIRPSYLGGNTGELFF
TGTGCCATCAGGCCCTCATACTTGGGGGGCAACACCGGGGAGCTGTTTTTT
>TRBJ2-1|many|TRBD2|TRBV25-1
CASSHGTSAHNEQFF
TGTGCCAGCAGTCACGGGACTAGCGCCCACAATGAGCAGTTCTTC
>TRBJ2-5|few|TRBD2|TRBV20-1
CSARRLAVQETQYF
TGCAGTGCTCGGAGACTAGCGGTGCAAGAGACCCAGTACTTC
>TRBJ2-7|many|TRBD2|TRBV28
CATGTSFTYEQYF
TGTGCCACCGGGACTAGCTTTACCTACGAGCAGTACTTC
>TRBJ1-2|many|.|TRBV10-3
CAISESENEGANYGYTF
TGTGCCATCAGTGAGTCGGAGAATGAGGGGGCTAACTATGGCTACACCTTC
>TRBJ2-7|.|.|TRBV20-1
CSSRGSSYYEQYF
TGCAGTTCGAGGGGTTCGTCCTACTACGAGCAGTACTTC
>TRBJ2-1|many|TRBD2|TRBV29-1
CSVRGLAGVNEQFF
TGCAGCGTTCGCGGACTAGCGGGAGTCAATGAGCAGTTCTTC
>TRBJ2-1|many|.|TRBV7-2
CASSFHRRAQSEQFF
TGTGCCAGCAGCTTTCATAGGCGGGCGCAAAGTGAGCAGTTCTTC
>TRBJ1-4|.|.|TRBV11-1
CASSPPKKTDFDEKLFF
TGTGCCAGCAGCCCTCCTAAAAAGACCGACTTCGATGAAAAACTGTTTTTT
>TRBJ1-1|few|.|TRBV28
CASSFSGTAPEAFF
TGTGCCAGCAGTTTCTCTGGAACAGCACCTGAAGCTTTCTTT
>TRBJ2-2|few|.|TRBV28
CASTPGGNTGELFF
TGTGCCAGCACCCCTGGAGGGAACACCGGGGAGCTGTTTTTT
>TRBJ2-1|.|.|TRBV20-1
CSKRAALYNEQFF
TGCAGTAAACGGGCTGCCCTCTACAATGAGCAGTTCTTC
>TRBJ2-1|many|.|TRBV5-1
CASSRALATYEQFF
TGCGCCAGCAGCCGGGCCCTAGCGACCTATGAGCAGTTCTTC
>TRBJ2-5|.|.|TRBV15
CATSRGEDKGETQYF
TGTGCCACCAGCAGAGGAGAGGACAAAGGGGAGACCCAGTACTTC
>TRBJ2-1|.|TRBD2|TRBV7-2
CASSLLAGDVWDNEQFF
TGTGCCAGCAGCTTACTAGCGGGAGACGTTTGGGACAATGAGCAGTTCTTC
>TRBJ2-5|many|TRBD1|TRBV29-1
CSVERGRQGPWETQYF
TGCAGCGTTGAACGGGGAAGACAGGGTCCCTGGGAGACCCAGTACTTC
>TRBJ1-2|many|.|TRBV6-1
CASFEKGASGYTF
TGTGCCAGCTTCGAGAAAGGGGCGTCCGGCTACACCTTC
>TRBJ1-5|few|.|TRBV5-5
CASSPRWGSNQPQHF
TGTGCCAGCAGCCCGCGCTGGGGGAGCAATCAGCCCCAGCATTTT